Below are 17 T cell receptor beta chains sequenced from a single sample in a study of OX40 agonist ivuxolimab in advanced cancers. Clones were sequenced by immunoSEQ multiplex PCR, and TCRdb holds only the in-frame ones, with some missing. Among roughly 48,000 clones, roughly nine tenths were seen once, and the ten largest hold approximately 7%. Sequenced material: CD4+ or CD8+ T cells sorted from blood, taken in a trial of the OX40 agonist ivuxolimab. These receptors all come from an adult with an advanced solid tumor such as melanoma, head and neck, liver or kidney cancer.

This sequence joins TRBV5-1 and TRBJ1-1; 8 nucleotides agree with TRBD1. The CDR3 spans 19 residues. Trimming took 3 bases from V and 3 from J; bases not matched to a gene: 19. CDR1 is SGHRS and CDR2 is YFSETQ in the germline V gene. CDR3 bases: TGCGCCAGCAGCTCGAGATTTCCAGGGGGCGCAGGATCGGACACTGAAGCTTTCTTT. Translated: CASSSRFPGGAGSDTEAFF.

This clone is a singleton in its sample. V and J are TRBV5-5 and TRBJ1-4, with D tentatively TRBD1 (5 bases). The CDR3 spans 15 residues. V was trimmed by 2 bases and J by 0 bases, leaving 8 bases between them. CDR1 SGHKS and CDR2 YYEKEE come from the germline V gene (reference sequence). CDR3 DNA: TGTGCCAGCAGCTTACCGGGGGCAACTAATGAAAAACTGTTTTTT. Translated: CASSLPGATNEKLFF.

The J gene is TRBJ1-1, the V gene TRBV5-1, with TRBD1 matching over 7 bases. The CDR3 contains 17 residues. Germline CDR1 and CDR2: SGHRS and YFSETQ. J lost 0 bases, V lost 1 base, and 9 bases had no gene match. The CDR3 bases are TGCGCCAGCAGCTTGCCCCGGGGACAGCTCATGAACACTGAAGCTTTCTTT. Its protein product is CASSLPRGQLMNTEAFF.

This chain joins TRBV13 and TRBJ1-1; D might be TRBD1 (5 bases). Per the germline V gene, CDR1 is PRHDT and CDR2 is FYEKMQ (reference sequence). The CDR3 totals 14 residues. With 1 base removed from V and 6 bases from J, the gap between germline ends came to 12 bases. Written as DNA, the CDR3 is TGTGCCAGCAGCTTAGAATCAGGGTCGCCTGAAGCTTTCTTT. It is translated as CASSLESGSPEAFF.

V usage is TRBV6-5 and J usage is TRBJ2-5; TRBD2 is a possible D gene (5 bases). Germline CDR1 and CDR2: MNHEY and SVGAGI. The CDR3 is 13 residues long. V was pared by 6 bases and J by 5 bases, with 13 bases between. For the CDR3, the DNA is TGTGCCAGCAGGTCCCTAGCTCGGGAGACCCAGTACTTC. Its translation is CASRSLARETQYF.

This chain connects TRBV9 to TRBJ1-2; tentative D call: TRBD1 (6 bases). Trimming stripped 0 bases from V and 5 bases from J, with 20 bases between. The germline V gene has CDR1 SGDLS and CDR2 YYNGEE. This CDR3 has 17 residues. CDR3: CASSVEQNQQGLYGYTF. CDR3 bases: TGTGCCAGCAGCGTAGAGCAAAACCAACAGGGATTGTATGGCTACACCTTC. Full variable domain (remainder filled in from reference TRBV9 and TRBJ1-2): DSGVTQTPKHLITATGQRVTLRCSPRSGDLSVYWYQQSLDQGLQFLIQYYNGEERAKGNILERFSAQQFPDLHSELNLSSLELGDSALYFCASSVEQNQQGLYGYTFGSGTRLTVV.

In its sample, this clone was seen a few times. The chain uses TRBV7-7 and TRBJ1-1; D not resolved. The germline V gene encodes CDR1 SSHAT and CDR2 FNYEAQ (reference sequence). Trimming left V 2 bases short and J 0 bases short, with 4 bases between. This CDR3 has 13 residues. CDR3 protein: CASSLRMNTEAFF. The CDR3 bases are TGTGCCAGCAGCTTAAGGATGAACACTGAAGCTTTCTTT.

The V gene is TRBV18, the J gene TRBJ1-4; the match to TRBD1 covers 8 bases. V dropped 2 bases and J dropped 7; count of bases not matched to a gene: 3. CDR1 is KGHSH and CDR2 is LQKENI in the germline V gene. The CDR3 loop spans 14 amino acids. CDR3 DNA sequence: TGTGCCAGCTCACCAACAGACAGGGGTGAAAAACTGTTTTTT. Translated: CASSPTDRGEKLFF.

The chain has TRBV19 and TRBJ2-2, with 7 bases that match TRBD1. Trimming at V came to 7 bases and at J to 6 bases, leaving 17 bases not matched to a gene. This CDR3 contains 17 residues. Per the germline V gene, CDR1 is LNHDA and CDR2 is SQIVND (reference sequence). CDR3 sequence reads: CASTDHRTGIIPGELFF. Here the CDR3 DNA reads TGTGCCAGTACCGATCATAGGACAGGTATTATTCCCGGGGAGCTGTTTTTT.

The chain has TRBV11-2 and TRBJ1-2; TRBD1 is a possible D gene (6 bases). Trimming removed 5 bases at V and 2 bases at J, with 12 bases between. The length of the CDR3 is 14 residues. Germline CDR1 reads SGHAT; CDR2 reads FQNNGV. CDR3 coding DNA: TGTGCCAGCAGCCGTGACACAGGGAACTATGGCTACACCTTC. It codes for CASSRDTGNYGYTF.

J is TRBJ1-6 and V is TRBV5-1, with 7 bases aligning to TRBD1. This CDR3 region has 16 residues. CDR1 is SGHRS, CDR2 YFSETQ, per germline. The trim removed 0 bases at V and 8 bases at J, leaving 8 bases unmatched. The CDR3 bases are TGCGCCAGCAGCTTGGGACAGGGTCCAGGGTATTCACCCCTCCACTTT. This gives the protein CASSLGQGPGYSPLHF.

The rearrangement joins TRBV5-1 to TRBJ2-1; TRBD2 matches at 7 bases. The CDR3 runs 18 residues. CDR1 SGHRS and CDR2 YFSETQ come from the germline V gene. The ends lost 1 base at V and 3 bases at J; junction bases unmatched: 13. CDR3 amino acids: CASSLTTPGLHDYNEQFF. The CDR3 DNA reads as TGCGCCAGCAGCTTGACCACCCCGGGACTACACGACTACAATGAGCAGTTCTTC.

The V and J genes are TRBV28 and TRBJ2-5; either TRBD1 or TRBD2 may fit D (5 bases each). Between the trimmed V and J ends, which lost 4 bases and 5 bases, there was a span of 14 bases. The CDR3 contains 14 residues. The germline CDR1 and CDR2 sequences are MDHEN and SYDVKM. For the CDR3, the DNA is TGTGCCAGCAGTTCCTACGAGGGGCGGGAGACCCAGTACTTC. Protein product: CASSSYEGRETQYF. Full variable domain (outside the CDR3, taken from reference TRBV28 and TRBJ2-5): DVKVTQSSRYLVKRTGEKVFLECVQDMDHENMFWYRQDPGLGLRLIYFSYDVKMKEKGDIPEGYSVSREKKERFSLILESASTNQTSMYLCASSSYEGRETQYFGPGTRLLVL.

The chain employs TRBV25-1 and TRBJ1-4; weak D call: TRBD1 (5 bases). CDR1 is MGHDK, CDR2 SYGVNS, per germline. V lost 5 bases and J 10 bases, leaving 14 bases between the germline ends. The CDR3 covers 13 residues. This CDR3 is CASSLAGMGKLFF. Written as DNA, the CDR3 is TGTGCCAGCAGTCTGGCAGGGATGGGAAAACTGTTTTTT.

This chain links TRBV2 with TRBJ2-2; D remains unclear. Germline V gene lookup returns CDR1 SNHLY and CDR2 FYNNEI. CDR3 length: 13 amino acids. V lost 6 bases, J lost 2 bases, and 7 bases lay in between. For the CDR3, the DNA is TGTGCCAGCAGAAGGGTCAACACCGGGGAGCTGTTTTTT. Translated, it gives CASRRVNTGELFF.

The CDR3 nucleotides are TGTGCCAGCAGCGTAGCCCTAGGCAGGGACACCGGGGAGCTGTTTTTT. Protein sequence: CASSVALGRDTGELFF. This chain links TRBV9 with TRBJ2-2, with D possibly being TRBD1 (5 bases). The V gene lost 0 bases and the J gene lost 3 bases, with 12 bases spanning the gap. This CDR3 has 16 residues. Germline V gene sequence: CDR1 SGDLS, CDR2 YYNGEE.

By proportion, this clone is medium-sized (0.01 to 0.1%). The chain carries TRBV2 and TRBJ1-5; 7 positions match TRBD1. Per germline, CDR1 SNHLY and CDR2 FYNNEI. The CDR3 length is 14 residues. J lost 7 bases, V lost 9 bases, and 12 bases had no gene match. The CDR3 DNA sequence: TGTGCCAGTGAGATAGGAGGGGGCGGACAGCCCCAGCATTTT. Its protein product is CASEIGGGGQPQHF. Full variable domain (rest looked up from reference TRBV2 and TRBJ1-5): EPEVTQTPSHQVTQMGQEVILRCVPISNHLYFYWYRQILGQKVEFLVSFYNNEISEKSEIFDDQFSVERPDGSNFTLKIRSTKLEDSAMYFCASEIGGGGQPQHFGDGTRLSIL.